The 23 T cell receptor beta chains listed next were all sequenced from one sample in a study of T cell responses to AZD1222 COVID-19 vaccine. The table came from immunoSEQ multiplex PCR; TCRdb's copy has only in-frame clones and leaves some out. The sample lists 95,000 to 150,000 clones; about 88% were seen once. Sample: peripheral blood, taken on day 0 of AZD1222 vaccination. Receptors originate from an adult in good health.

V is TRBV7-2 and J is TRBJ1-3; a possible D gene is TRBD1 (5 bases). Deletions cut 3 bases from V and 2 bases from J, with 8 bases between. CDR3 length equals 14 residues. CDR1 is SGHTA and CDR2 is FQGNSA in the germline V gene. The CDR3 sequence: CASSFRVPGNTIYF. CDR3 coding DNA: TGTGCCAGCAGCTTCAGGGTACCTGGAAACACCATATATTTT.

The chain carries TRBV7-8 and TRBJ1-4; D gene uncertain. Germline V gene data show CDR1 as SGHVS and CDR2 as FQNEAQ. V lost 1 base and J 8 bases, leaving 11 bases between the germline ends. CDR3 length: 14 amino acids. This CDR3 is CASSLEAGGEKLFF. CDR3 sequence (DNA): TGTGCCAGCAGCTTAGAGGCAGGTGGAGAAAAACTGTTTTTT.

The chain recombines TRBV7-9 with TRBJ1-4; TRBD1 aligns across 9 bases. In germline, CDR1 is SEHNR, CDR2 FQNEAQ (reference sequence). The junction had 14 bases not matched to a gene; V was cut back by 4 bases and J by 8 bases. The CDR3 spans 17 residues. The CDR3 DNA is TGTGCCAGCAGCTCCCACCGCCTGGACAGGGGAGGAGAAAAACTGTTTTTT. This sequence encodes CASSSHRLDRGGEKLFF.

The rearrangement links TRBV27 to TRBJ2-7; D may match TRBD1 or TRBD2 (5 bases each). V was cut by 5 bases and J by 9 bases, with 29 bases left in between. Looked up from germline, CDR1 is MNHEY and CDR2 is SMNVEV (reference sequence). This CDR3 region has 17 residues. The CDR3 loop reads CASSPRLRESGTTVQYF. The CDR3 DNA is TGTGCCAGCAGTCCACGCCTCAGGGAATCGGGAACTACGGTGCAGTACTTC.

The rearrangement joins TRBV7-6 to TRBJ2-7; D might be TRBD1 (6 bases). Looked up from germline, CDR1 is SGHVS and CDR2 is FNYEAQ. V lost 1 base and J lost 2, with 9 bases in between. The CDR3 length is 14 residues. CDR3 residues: CASSLGGLPYEQYF. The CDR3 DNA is TGTGCCAGCAGCTTAGGGGGGCTCCCCTACGAGCAGTACTTC.

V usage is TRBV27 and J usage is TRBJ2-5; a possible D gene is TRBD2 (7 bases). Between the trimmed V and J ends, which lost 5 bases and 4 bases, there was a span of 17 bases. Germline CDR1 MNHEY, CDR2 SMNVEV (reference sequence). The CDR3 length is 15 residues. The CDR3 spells CASSLGGALGETQYF. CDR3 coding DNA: TGTGCCAGCAGTCTTGGGGGGGCCCTGGGAGAGACCCAGTACTTC.

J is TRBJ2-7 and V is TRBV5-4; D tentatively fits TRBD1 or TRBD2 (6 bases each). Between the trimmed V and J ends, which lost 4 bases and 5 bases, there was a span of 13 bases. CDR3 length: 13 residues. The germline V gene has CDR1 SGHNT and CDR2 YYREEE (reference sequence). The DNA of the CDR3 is TGTGCCAGCAGCCGCCCGGGGGCCCACGAGCAGTACTTC. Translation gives CASSRPGAHEQYF.

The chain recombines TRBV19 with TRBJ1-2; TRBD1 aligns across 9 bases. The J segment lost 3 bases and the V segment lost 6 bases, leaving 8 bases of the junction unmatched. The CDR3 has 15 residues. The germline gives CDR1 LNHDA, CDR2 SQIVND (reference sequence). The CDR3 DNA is TGTGCCAGTAGGCCGGGACAGGGAACCGACTATGGCTACACCTTC. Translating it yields CASRPGQGTDYGYTF.

The CDR3 DNA follows: TGTGCCAGCAGCTCTCCACCGGCTAGGGGTCAAGAGACCCAGTACTTC. Its protein product is CASSSPPARGQETQYF. The rearrangement uses TRBV5-4 and TRBJ2-5; D is perhaps TRBD1 (5 bases). CDR1 is SGHNT and CDR2 is YYREEE in the germline V gene (reference sequence). V was trimmed by 3 bases and J by 2 bases, leaving 17 bases between them. This CDR3 spans 16 amino acids.

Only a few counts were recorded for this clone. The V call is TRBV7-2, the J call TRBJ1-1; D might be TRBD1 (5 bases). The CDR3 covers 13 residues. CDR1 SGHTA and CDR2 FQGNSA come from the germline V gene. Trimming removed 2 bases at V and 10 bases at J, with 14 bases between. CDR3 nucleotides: TGTGCCAGCAGCTTACCGGAAAAAAGGGGAGCTTTCTTT. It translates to CASSLPEKRGAFF. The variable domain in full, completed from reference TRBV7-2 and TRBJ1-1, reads GAGVSQSPSNKVTEKGKDVELRCDPISGHTALYWYRQSLGQGLEFLIYFQGNSAPDKSGLPSDRFSAERTGGSVSTLTIQRTQQEDSAVYLCASSLPEKRGAFFGQGTRLTVV.

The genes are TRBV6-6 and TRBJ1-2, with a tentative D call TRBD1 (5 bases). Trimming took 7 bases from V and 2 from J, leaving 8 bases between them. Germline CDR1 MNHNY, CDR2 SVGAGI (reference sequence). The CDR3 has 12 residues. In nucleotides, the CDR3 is TGTGCCAGCAATCAGGGAAACTATGGCTACACCTTC. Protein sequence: CASNQGNYGYTF.

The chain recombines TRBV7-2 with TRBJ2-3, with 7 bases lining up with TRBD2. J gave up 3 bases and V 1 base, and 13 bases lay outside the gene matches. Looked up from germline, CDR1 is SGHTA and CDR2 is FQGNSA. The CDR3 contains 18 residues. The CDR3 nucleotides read TGTGCCAGCAGCTTAGGGGACTACGGTGGAGGATTAACAGATACGCAGTATTTT. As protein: CASSLGDYGGGLTDTQYF.

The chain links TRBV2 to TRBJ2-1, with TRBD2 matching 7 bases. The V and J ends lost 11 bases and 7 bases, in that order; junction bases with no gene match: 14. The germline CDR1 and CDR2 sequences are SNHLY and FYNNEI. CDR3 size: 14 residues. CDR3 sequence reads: CACQGTTGGNEQFF. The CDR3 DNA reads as TGTGCCTGTCAAGGGACCACCGGGGGGAATGAGCAGTTCTTC.

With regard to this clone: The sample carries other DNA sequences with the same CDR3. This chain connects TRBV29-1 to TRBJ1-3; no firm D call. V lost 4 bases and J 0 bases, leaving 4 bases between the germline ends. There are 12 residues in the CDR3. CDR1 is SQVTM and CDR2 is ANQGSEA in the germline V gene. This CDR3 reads CSVASSGNTIYF. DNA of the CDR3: TGCAGCGTTGCGAGCTCTGGAAACACCATATATTTT.

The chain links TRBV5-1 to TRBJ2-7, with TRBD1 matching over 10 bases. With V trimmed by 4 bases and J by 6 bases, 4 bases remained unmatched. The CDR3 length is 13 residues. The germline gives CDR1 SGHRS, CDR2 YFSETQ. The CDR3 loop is CASSPGQGGEQYF. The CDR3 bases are TGCGCCAGCAGCCCCGGACAGGGGGGCGAGCAGTACTTC. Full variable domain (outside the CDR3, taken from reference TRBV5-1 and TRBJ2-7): KAGVTQTPRYLIKTRGQQVTLSCSPISGHRSVSWYQQTPGQGLQFLFEYFSETQRNKGNFPGRFSGRQFSNSRSEMNVSTLELGDSALYLCASSPGQGGEQYFGPGTRLTVT.

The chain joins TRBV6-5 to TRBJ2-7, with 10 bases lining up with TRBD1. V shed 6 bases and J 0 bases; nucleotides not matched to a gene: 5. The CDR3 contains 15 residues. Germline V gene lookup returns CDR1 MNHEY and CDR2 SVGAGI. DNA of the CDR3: TGTGCCAGCAGGAAGGGACAGGGGCCCTCCTACGAGCAGTACTTC. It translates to CASRKGQGPSYEQYF.

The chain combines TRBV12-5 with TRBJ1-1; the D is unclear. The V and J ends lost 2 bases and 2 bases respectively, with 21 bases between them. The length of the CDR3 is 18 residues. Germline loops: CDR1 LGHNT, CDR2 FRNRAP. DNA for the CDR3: TGTGCTAGTGGTTTGCCCCGAAGGACCCGGGGAAGCAACACTGAAGCTTTCTTT. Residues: CASGLPRRTRGSNTEAFF.

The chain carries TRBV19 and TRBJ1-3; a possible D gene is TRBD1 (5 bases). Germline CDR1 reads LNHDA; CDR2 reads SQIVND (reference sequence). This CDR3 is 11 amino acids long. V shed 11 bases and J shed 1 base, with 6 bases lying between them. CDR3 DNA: TGTGCCTCAGGGTCTGGAAACACCATATATTTT. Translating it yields CASGSGNTIYF. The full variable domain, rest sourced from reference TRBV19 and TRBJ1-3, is DGGITQSPKYLFRKEGQNVTLSCEQNLNHDAMYWYRQDPGQGLRLIYYSQIVNDFQKGDIAEGYSVSREKKESFPLTVTSAQKNPTAFYLCASGSGNTIYFGEGSWLTVV.

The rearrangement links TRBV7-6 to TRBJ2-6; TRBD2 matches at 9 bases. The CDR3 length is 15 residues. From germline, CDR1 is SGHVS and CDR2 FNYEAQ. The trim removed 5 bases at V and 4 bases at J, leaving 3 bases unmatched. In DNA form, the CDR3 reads TGTGCCAGCAGCCTCGGACTAGCGGGGGCCAACGTCCTGACTTTC. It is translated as CASSLGLAGANVLTF. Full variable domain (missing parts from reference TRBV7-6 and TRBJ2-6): GAGVSQSPRYKVTKRGQDVALRCDPISGHVSLYWYRQALGQGPEFLTYFNYEAQQDKSGLPNDRFSAERPEGSISTLTIQRTEQRDSAMYRCASSLGLAGANVLTFGAGSRLTVL.

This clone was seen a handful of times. The CDR3 spells CASSLGLRGYNSPLHF. The CDR3 nucleotides are TGTGCCAGCAGTTTAGGTCTTCGGGGTTATAATTCACCCCTCCACTTT. V usage is TRBV27 and J usage is TRBJ1-6; no clear D. The length of the CDR3 is 16 residues. Per the germline V gene, CDR1 is MNHEY and CDR2 is SMNVEV (reference sequence). V lost 2 bases, J lost 4 bases, and 12 bases lay in between.

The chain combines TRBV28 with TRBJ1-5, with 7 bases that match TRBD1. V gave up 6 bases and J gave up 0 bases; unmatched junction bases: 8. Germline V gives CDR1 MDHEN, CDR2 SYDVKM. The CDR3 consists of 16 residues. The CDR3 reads CASRTTGRDSNQPQHF. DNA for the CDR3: TGTGCCAGCAGAACGACAGGGAGGGATAGCAATCAGCCCCAGCATTTT.

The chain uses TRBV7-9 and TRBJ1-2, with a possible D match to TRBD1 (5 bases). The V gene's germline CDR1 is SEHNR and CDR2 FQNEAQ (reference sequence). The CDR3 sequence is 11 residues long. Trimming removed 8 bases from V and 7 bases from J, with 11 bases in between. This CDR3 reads CASSTGGGYTF. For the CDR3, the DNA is TGTGCCAGCTCAACGGGGGGTGGCTACACCTTC.

Written as DNA, the CDR3 is TGTGCCAGCAGCCCGACACCTAACTATGGCTACACCTTC. It codes for CASSPTPNYGYTF. The chain links TRBV5-5 to TRBJ1-2; no reliable D call. V was shortened by 4 bases and J by 0 bases, with 7 bases between the two germline ends. This CDR3 region has 13 residues. Germline V gene lookup returns CDR1 SGHKS and CDR2 YYEKEE (reference sequence).